Shown below are 23 T cell receptor beta chains from a single sample sequenced in a study of vaccination and CD4 T cells after COVID-19. Which antigens these TCRs recognize remains unknown. With the Oncomine TCR Beta short-read assay, DNA from cultured CD4+ T cells was sequenced. One entry per CDR3 protein, called by TCRdb with MiXCR from the PCR reads. The sample yields under 15,000 distinct CDR3 sequences, roughly 61% seen once. Treatment of the sample: approximately 9-day PBMC culture with coronavirus spike peptide pools or control peptides (ViraFEST assay). Sequencing was done on a sample of CD4+ T cells from blood, cultured in vitro. These receptors all stem from a human donor who had recovered from COVID-19.

The V gene is TRBV12-3 or TRBV12-4, the J gene TRBJ1-5; D is undetermined. V lost 2 bases and J 2 bases, leaving 13 bases between the germline ends. This CDR3 comprises 16 residues. The CDR3 bases are TGTGCCAGCAGTTTACGGGGAGTTACACGCAATCAGCCCCAGCATTTT. This encodes CASSLRGVTRNQPQHF.

The chain employs TRBV12-3 or TRBV12-4 and TRBJ2-7; D is unresolved. The CDR3 consists of 12 residues. The V and J ends lost 3 bases and 6 bases respectively, with 9 bases between them. The CDR3 is CASSLPGFEQYF. CDR3 in DNA: TGTGCCAGCAGTTTGCCAGGCTTCGAGCAGTACTTC.

The rearrangement links TRBV7-2 to TRBJ2-3, with 8 positions matching TRBD2. The CDR3 consists of 17 residues. J was trimmed by 5 bases and V by 1 base; bases with no gene match: 11. The germline V gene has CDR1 SGHTA and CDR2 FQGNSA. The CDR3 region has the DNA TGTGCCAGCAGCTTAGGTCCGGGGGGGGCCATAGGAGATACGCAGTATTTT. Translated, it gives CASSLGPGGAIGDTQYF. Filled out from reference TRBV7-2 and TRBJ2-3, the complete variable domain reads GAGVSQSPSNKVTEKGKDVELRCDPISGHTALYWYRQSLGQGLEFLIYFQGNSAPDKSGLPSDRFSAERTGGSVSTLTIQRTQQEDSAVYLCASSLGPGGAIGDTQYFGPGTRLTVL.

The J gene is TRBJ2-2, the V gene TRBV7-2; D may correspond to TRBD1 or TRBD2 (5 bases each). This CDR3 comprises 14 residues. The germline gives CDR1 SGHTA, CDR2 FQGNSA. Trimming shortened V by 1 base and J by 5 bases, and 8 bases separated the two germline ends. CDR3 region: CASSLDWGTGELFF. In nucleotides, the CDR3 is TGTGCCAGCAGCTTAGACTGGGGGACCGGGGAGCTGTTTTTT. The whole variable domain, remainder taken from reference TRBV7-2 and TRBJ2-2, is GAGVSQSPSNKVTEKGKDVELRCDPISGHTALYWYRQSLGQGLEFLIYFQGNSAPDKSGLPSDRFSAERTGGSVSTLTIQRTQQEDSAVYLCASSLDWGTGELFFGEGSRLTVL.

The rearrangement joins TRBV10-3 to TRBJ1-2; possible D gene TRBD1, 5 bases. CDR3 size: 13 residues. Germline loops: CDR1 ENHRY, CDR2 SYGVKD. The ends were cut back, 2 bases at V and 4 bases at J, with 8 bases in the middle. CDR3 sequence: CAISEPGGYGYTF. CDR3 bases: TGTGCCATCAGTGAGCCGGGGGGCTATGGCTACACCTTC.

The chain uses TRBV18 and TRBJ2-7; D not certain. The CDR3 contains 14 residues. Germline-derived CDR1 and CDR2 are KGHSH and LQKENI. V lost 0 bases and J 0 bases, leaving 6 bases between the germline ends. CDR3 region: CASSPPGSSYEQYF. The CDR3 DNA sequence: TGTGCCAGCTCACCACCGGGCAGCTCCTACGAGCAGTACTTC.

This clonotype was counted between two and nine times. The V call is TRBV2, the J call TRBJ1-2, with D unclear. The CDR3 extends over 13 amino acids. The germline gives CDR1 SNHLY, CDR2 FYNNEI. V lost 8 bases and J lost 0, with 10 bases in between. The CDR3 region has the DNA TGTGCCAGCCGGAACATCGCTAACTATGGCTACACCTTC. It codes for CASRNIANYGYTF.

This clonotype was seen a few times. The gene calls are TRBV27 and TRBJ2-7, with 8 bases matching TRBD1. J gave up 7 bases and V 6 bases, and 20 bases lay outside the gene matches. Germline assignment: CDR1 MNHEY and CDR2 SMNVEV (reference sequence). The CDR3 contains 17 residues. The CDR3 here is CASRVRSYPGGVGEQYF. The CDR3 region has the DNA TGTGCCAGCAGGGTCCGCTCCTATCCAGGGGGCGTGGGGGAGCAGTACTTC.

The chain couples TRBV6-2 or TRBV6-3 to TRBJ2-5; D call uncertain. Germline assignment: CDR1 MNHEY and CDR2 SVGEGT. Trimming left V 2 bases short and J 2 bases short, with 12 bases between. This CDR3 is built from 15 residues. The CDR3 spells CASSYGPLSQETQYF. In DNA, the CDR3 is TGTGCCAGCAGTTACGGTCCCTTATCGCAAGAGACCCAGTACTTC.

The V call is TRBV12-3 or TRBV12-4, the J call TRBJ1-2; D unresolved. The CDR3 runs 17 residues. V lost 2 bases, J lost 2 bases, and 18 bases lay in between. The CDR3 loop is CASSLWAVGRTNYGYTF. The CDR3 bases are TGTGCCAGCAGTTTATGGGCGGTGGGTCGGACGAACTATGGCTACACCTTC.

V gene TRBV30 combines with J gene TRBJ1-2; 7 bases line up with TRBD1. V trimming: 0 bases; J trimming: 4 bases; junction bases outside the gene matches: 8. The CDR3 length is 15 residues. Germline CDR1 is GTSNPN and CDR2 is SVGIG (reference sequence). The CDR3 protein is CAWSVGRGMGYGYTF. Here the CDR3 DNA reads TGTGCCTGGAGTGTGGGCAGGGGGATGGGCTATGGCTACACCTTC. Using reference TRBV30 and TRBJ1-2 for the parts outside the CDR3, the full variable domain is SQTIHQWPATLVQPVGSPLSLECTVEGTSNPNLYWYRQAAGRGLQLLFYSVGIGQISSEVPQNLSASRPQDRQFILSSKKLLLSDSGFYLCAWSVGRGMGYGYTFGSGTRLTVV.

The V call is TRBV27, the J call TRBJ1-6; D remains ambiguous. Trimming shortened V by 1 base and J by 0 bases, and 4 bases separated the two germline ends. This CDR3 has 15 amino acids. Germline V gene lookup returns CDR1 MNHEY and CDR2 SMNVEV (reference sequence). The chain's CDR3 is CASSLYHSYNSPLHF. Written as DNA, the CDR3 is TGTGCCAGCAGTTTATATCACTCCTATAATTCACCCCTCCACTTT.

As to this clonotype: At one end, the junction sequence differs from germline, possibly due to a read error. V is TRBV7-7 and J is TRBJ2-1, with D perhaps TRBD1 or TRBD2 (6 bases each). The CDR3 is 16 amino acids. CDR1 SSHAT and CDR2 FNYEAQ come from the germline V gene (reference sequence). The CDR3 loop reads CASSLKGGAPYNEQFF. The CDR3 region has the DNA TGTGCTAGCAGCTTAAAGGGGGGCGCCCCCTACAATGAGCAGTTCTTC.

The chain combines TRBV6-1 with TRBJ1-1; D is unclear. Between the trimmed V and J ends, which lost 6 bases and 1 base, there was a span of 9 bases. The CDR3 is 13 amino acids. Germline CDR1 reads MNHNS; CDR2 reads SASEGT. The CDR3 DNA sequence: TGTGCCAGCAGAGTAGACGGGAACACTGAAGCTTTCTTT. This gives the protein CASRVDGNTEAFF.

This clonotype was found a few times. The chain uses TRBV6-2 or TRBV6-3 and TRBJ1-2; D not resolved. CDR3 length: 11 amino acids. Trimming took 2 bases from V and 7 from J, leaving 5 bases between them. The germline V gene has CDR1 MNHEY and CDR2 SVGEGT. CDR3 nucleotides: TGTGCCAGCAGTTACCTCGGTGGCTACACCTTC. Protein sequence: CASSYLGGYTF.

This clonotype was observed a handful of times. The chain combines TRBV6-2 or TRBV6-3 with TRBJ1-2; 7 bases map to TRBD1. The CDR3 runs to 14 residues. Germline V gives CDR1 MNHEY, CDR2 SVGEGT. V lost 6 bases, J lost 1 base, and 5 bases stayed unmatched. The CDR3 nucleotides are TGTGCCAGCAGAGACACAGGGGTTAACTATGGCTACACCTTC. It codes for CASRDTGVNYGYTF.

The gene calls are TRBV19 and TRBJ1-2; D not resolved. V gave up 5 bases and J gave up 3 bases, with 16 bases separating them. CDR1 LNHDA and CDR2 SQIVND come from the germline V gene (reference sequence). The CDR3 contains 15 residues. The CDR3 reads CASSPWTDSHYGYTF. In nucleotides, the CDR3 is TGTGCCAGTAGTCCTTGGACGGACTCGCACTATGGCTACACCTTC.

The V call is TRBV6-1, the J call TRBJ2-5; D not resolved. With 11 bases removed from V and 1 base from J, the gap between germline ends came to 11 bases. The CDR3 has 12 amino acids. Germline CDR1 reads MNHNS; CDR2 reads SASEGT. In nucleotides, the CDR3 is TGTGCCGCTGGACGGTCCCAAGAGACCCAGTACTTC. Its translation: CAAGRSQETQYF.

This chain joins TRBV3-1 and TRBJ2-7; D might be TRBD1 (5 bases). Germline-derived CDR1 and CDR2 are LGHDT and YNNKEL (reference sequence). Trimming took off 3 bases at V and 6 bases at J, with 12 bases between the two ends. The CDR3 consists of 13 residues. CDR3 in amino acids: CASSQAPGLEQYF. In nucleotides, the CDR3 is TGTGCCAGCAGCCAGGCTCCAGGGCTCGAGCAGTACTTC.

The chain has TRBV5-4 and TRBJ2-5; 7 bases agree with TRBD2. J lost 4 bases, V lost 3 bases, and 9 bases had no gene match. The germline CDR1 and CDR2 sequences are SGHNT and YYREEE (reference sequence). The CDR3 runs 15 residues. The CDR3 here is CASSWGGSERETQYF. CDR3 bases: TGTGCCAGCAGCTGGGGGGGGTCGGAGAGAGAGACCCAGTACTTC.

This clonotype appeared once. The chain employs TRBV6-1 and TRBJ1-5; D not resolved. Germline V gives CDR1 MNHNS, CDR2 SASEGT. The CDR3 spans 15 residues. Trimming cost V 5 bases and J 2 bases, with 13 bases left between them. The CDR3 is CASSQNRNGNQPQHF. The CDR3 DNA reads TGTGCCAGCAGTCAAAACAGAAACGGCAATCAGCCCCAGCATTTT.

In this sample, this clonotype turned up a few times. This chain uses TRBV7-6 with TRBJ1-3; D ambiguous. V gave up 1 base and J gave up 4 bases, with 14 bases separating them. CDR3 size: 16 residues. Germline assignment: CDR1 SGHVS and CDR2 FNYEAQ. The CDR3 DNA follows: TGTGCCAGCAGCTTAGTGGAGTCCGGGCTCGGAAACACCATATATTTT. It is translated as CASSLVESGLGNTIYF.

The chain uses TRBV7-8 and TRBJ2-7; TRBD2 aligns across 14 bases. The CDR3 totals 15 residues. The germline V gene encodes CDR1 SGHVS and CDR2 FQNEAQ. V shed 5 bases and J 7 bases; nucleotides not matched to a gene: 7. The CDR3 loop is CASSPGLAGDGEQYF. CDR3 nucleotides: TGTGCCAGCAGCCCGGGACTAGCGGGAGATGGGGAGCAGTACTTC.